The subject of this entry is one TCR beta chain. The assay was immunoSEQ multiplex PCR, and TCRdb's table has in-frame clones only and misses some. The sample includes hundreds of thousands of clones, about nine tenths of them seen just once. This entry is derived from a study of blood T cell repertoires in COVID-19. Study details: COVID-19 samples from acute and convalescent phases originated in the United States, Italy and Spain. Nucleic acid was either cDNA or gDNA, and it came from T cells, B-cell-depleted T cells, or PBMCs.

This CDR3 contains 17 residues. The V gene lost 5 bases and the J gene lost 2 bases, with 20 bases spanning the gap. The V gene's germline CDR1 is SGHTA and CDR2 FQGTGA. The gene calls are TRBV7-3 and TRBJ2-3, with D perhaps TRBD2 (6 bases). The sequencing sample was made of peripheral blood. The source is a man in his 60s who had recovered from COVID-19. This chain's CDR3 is CASSHLSGGVNTDTQYF. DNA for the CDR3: TGTGCCAGCAGCCACCTGAGCGGCGGGGTGAACACAGATACGCAGTATTTT.